This record concerns one T cell receptor (beta chain) sequence. This sample stems from a study of blood T cell repertoires in COVID-19. Across the study: COVID-19 samples collected from the United States, Italy and Spain covered acute and convalescent phases. From T cells, B-cell-depleted T cells, or PBMCs came the material, which was cDNA or gDNA.

Participants came from fewer than 25 US areas, aged roughly 18 to 89 years. Membership in each cohort depended on participant-reported clinical history. Clones were read by immunoSEQ multiplex PCR, and TCRdb kept only the in-frame ones, dropping some. The sample consists of about 190,000 clones, 82% of them appearing once. Germline assignment: CDR1 LNHDA and CDR2 SQIVND (reference sequence). The CDR3 is 18 amino acids. V was clipped by 4 bases and J by 8 bases, with 27 bases between them. The clonotype comes from an older woman with acute COVID-19. The sample consisted of PBMCs or T cells enriched from blood (not recorded which). V gene TRBV19 combines with J gene TRBJ2-1; a possible D gene is TRBD2 (6 bases). CDR3 bases: TGTGCCAGTAGTACCCCTAAGGTTGCGGGACGGGTGGGCTATGAGCAGTTCTTC. The encoded protein is CASSTPKVAGRVGYEQFF.